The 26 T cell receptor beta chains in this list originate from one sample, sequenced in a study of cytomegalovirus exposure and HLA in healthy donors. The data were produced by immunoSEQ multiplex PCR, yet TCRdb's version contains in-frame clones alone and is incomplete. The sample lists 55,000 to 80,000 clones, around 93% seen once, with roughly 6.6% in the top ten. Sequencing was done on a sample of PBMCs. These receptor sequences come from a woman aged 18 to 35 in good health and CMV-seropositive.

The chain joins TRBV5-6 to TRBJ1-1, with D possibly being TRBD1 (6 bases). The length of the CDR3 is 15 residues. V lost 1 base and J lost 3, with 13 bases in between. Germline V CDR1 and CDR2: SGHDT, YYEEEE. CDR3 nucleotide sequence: TGTGCCAGCAGCTTGTTGCCAGGGGCTTACACTGAAGCTTTCTTT. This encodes CASSLLPGAYTEAFF.

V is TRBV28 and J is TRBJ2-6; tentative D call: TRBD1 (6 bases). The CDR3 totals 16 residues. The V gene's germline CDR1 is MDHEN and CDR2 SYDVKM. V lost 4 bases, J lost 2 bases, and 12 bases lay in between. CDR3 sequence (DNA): TGTGCCAGCAGTTCCCCCGGGACAACTGGGGCCAACGTCCTGACTTTC. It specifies CASSSPGTTGANVLTF.

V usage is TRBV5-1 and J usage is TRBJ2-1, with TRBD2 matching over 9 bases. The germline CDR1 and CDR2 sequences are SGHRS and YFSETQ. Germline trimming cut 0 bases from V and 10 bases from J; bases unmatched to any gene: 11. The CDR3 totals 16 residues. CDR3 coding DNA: TGCGCCAGCAGCTTGGAAGTTACTAGCGGGTTGCGCGAGCAGTTCTTC. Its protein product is CASSLEVTSGLREQFF.

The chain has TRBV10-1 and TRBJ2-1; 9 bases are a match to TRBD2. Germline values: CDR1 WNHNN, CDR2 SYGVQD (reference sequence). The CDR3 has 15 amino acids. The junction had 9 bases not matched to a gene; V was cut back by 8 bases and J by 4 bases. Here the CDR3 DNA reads TGCGCCAGCCCATTAGCGGGAGAATGGTACAATGAGCAGTTCTTC. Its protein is CASPLAGEWYNEQFF.

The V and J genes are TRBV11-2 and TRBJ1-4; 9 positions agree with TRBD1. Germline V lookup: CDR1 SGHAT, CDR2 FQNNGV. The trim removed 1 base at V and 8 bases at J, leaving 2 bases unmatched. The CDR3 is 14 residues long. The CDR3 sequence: CASSLGQGGEKLFF. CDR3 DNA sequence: TGTGCCAGCAGCTTAGGACAGGGGGGGGAAAAACTGTTTTTT.

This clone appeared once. The DNA of the CDR3 is TGTGCCAGCAGTTTAACGAGGGAGAACACTGAAGCTTTCTTT. This sequence encodes CASSLTRENTEAFF. The chain joins TRBV6-6 to TRBJ1-1, with D uncertain. Germline CDR1 MNHNY, CDR2 SVGAGI (reference sequence). V lost 4 bases and J lost 1, with 10 bases in between. This CDR3 is 14 amino acids long.

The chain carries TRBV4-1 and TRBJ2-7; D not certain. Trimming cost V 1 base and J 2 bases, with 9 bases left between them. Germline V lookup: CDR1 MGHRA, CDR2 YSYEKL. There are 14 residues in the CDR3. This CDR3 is CASSQATYAYEQYF. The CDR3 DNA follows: TGCGCCAGCAGCCAAGCCACTTATGCCTACGAGCAGTACTTC.

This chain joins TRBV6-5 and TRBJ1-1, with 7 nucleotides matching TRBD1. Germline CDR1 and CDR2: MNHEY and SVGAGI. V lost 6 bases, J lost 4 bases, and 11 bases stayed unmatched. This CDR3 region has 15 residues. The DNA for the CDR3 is TGTGCCAGCAGGTTCAATCGACAGGGCGCCACTGAAGCTTTCTTT. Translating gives CASRFNRQGATEAFF.

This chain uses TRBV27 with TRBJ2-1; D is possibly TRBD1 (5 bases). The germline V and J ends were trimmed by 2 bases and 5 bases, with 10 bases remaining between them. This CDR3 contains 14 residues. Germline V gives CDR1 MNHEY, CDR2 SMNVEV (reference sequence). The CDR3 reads CASSLGAFDNEQFF. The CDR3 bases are TGTGCCAGCAGTTTAGGGGCCTTTGACAATGAGCAGTTCTTC.

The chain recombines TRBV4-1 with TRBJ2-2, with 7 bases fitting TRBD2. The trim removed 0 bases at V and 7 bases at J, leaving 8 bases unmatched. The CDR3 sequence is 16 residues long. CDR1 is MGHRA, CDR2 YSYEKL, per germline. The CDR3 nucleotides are TGCGCCAGCAGCCAAGATGACGGGAGGTCGGGCGGGGAGCTGTTTTTT. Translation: CASSQDDGRSGGELFF.

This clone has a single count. The CDR3 DNA reads TGTGCCAGTAGTTTAGCAGGGGGCCTAAGCTCTGGGGCCAACGTCCTGACTTTC. This translates into CASSLAGGLSSGANVLTF. The chain is built from TRBV19 and TRBJ2-6; TRBD1 matches at 8 bases. Germline trimming cut 5 bases from V and 0 bases from J; bases unmatched to any gene: 9. Germline V gives CDR1 LNHDA, CDR2 SQIVND (reference sequence). CDR3 size: 18 residues. Complete variable domain (other parts from reference TRBV19 and TRBJ2-6): DGGITQSPKYLFRKEGQNVTLSCEQNLNHDAMYWYRQDPGQGLRLIYYSQIVNDFQKGDIAEGYSVSREKKESFPLTVTSAQKNPTAFYLCASSLAGGLSSGANVLTFGAGSRLTVL.

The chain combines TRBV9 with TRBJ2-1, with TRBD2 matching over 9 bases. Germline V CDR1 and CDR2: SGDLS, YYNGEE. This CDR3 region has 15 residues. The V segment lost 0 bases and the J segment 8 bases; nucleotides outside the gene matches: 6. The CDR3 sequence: CASSVVGGRADEQFF. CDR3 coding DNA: TGTGCCAGCAGCGTAGTTGGCGGGAGGGCCGATGAGCAGTTCTTC.

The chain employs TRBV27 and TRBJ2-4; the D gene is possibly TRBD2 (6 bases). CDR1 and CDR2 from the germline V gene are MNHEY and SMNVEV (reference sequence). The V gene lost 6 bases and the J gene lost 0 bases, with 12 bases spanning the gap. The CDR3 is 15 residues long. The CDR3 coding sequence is TGTGCCAGCAGCCCCGGGGGACTAGCCAAAAACATTCAGTACTTC. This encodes CASSPGGLAKNIQYF.

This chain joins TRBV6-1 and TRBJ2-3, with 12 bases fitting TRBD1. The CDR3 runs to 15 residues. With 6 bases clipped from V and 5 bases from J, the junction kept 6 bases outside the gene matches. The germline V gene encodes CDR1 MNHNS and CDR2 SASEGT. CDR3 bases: TGTGCCAGCAGCCATGGGACAGGGGGCGGAGATACGCAGTATTTT. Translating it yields CASSHGTGGGDTQYF.

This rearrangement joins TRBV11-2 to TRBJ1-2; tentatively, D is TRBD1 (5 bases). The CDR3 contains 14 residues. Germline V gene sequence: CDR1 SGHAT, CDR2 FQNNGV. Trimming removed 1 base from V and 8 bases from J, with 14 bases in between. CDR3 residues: CASSLANQEGGYTF. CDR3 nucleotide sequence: TGTGCCAGCAGCTTAGCCAATCAGGAGGGGGGCTACACCTTC.

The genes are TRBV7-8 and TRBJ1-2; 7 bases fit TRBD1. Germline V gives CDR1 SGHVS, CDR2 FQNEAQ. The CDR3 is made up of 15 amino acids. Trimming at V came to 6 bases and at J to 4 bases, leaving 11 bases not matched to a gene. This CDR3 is CASSTAGTAGYGYTF. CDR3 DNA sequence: TGTGCCAGCAGTACAGCCGGGACAGCAGGCTATGGCTACACCTTC.

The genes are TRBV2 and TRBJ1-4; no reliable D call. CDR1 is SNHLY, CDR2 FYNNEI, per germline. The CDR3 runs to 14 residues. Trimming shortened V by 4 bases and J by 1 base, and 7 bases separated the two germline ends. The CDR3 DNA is TGTGCCAGCAGTGTGGTCGGAACTAATGAAAAACTGTTTTTT. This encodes CASSVVGTNEKLFF.

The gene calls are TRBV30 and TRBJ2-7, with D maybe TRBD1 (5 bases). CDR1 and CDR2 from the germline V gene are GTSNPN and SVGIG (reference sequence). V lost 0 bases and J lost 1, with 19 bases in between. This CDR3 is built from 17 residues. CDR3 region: CAWSVQGGQRGSYEQYF. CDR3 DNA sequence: TGTGCCTGGAGTGTACAAGGCGGACAAAGAGGATCCTACGAGCAGTACTTC.

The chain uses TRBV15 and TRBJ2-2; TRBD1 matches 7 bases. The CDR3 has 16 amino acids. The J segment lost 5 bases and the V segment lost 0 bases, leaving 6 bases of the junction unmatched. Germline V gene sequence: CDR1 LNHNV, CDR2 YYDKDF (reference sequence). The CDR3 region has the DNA TGTGCCACCAGCAGAGAGGCCAGGGGGATTACCGGGGAGCTGTTTTTT. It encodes CATSREARGITGELFF.

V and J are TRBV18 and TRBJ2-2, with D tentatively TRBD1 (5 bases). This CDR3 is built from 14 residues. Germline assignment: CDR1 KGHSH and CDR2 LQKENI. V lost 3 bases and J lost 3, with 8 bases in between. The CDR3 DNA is TGTGCCAGCTCACCTGTCAGGGACACCGGGGAGCTGTTTTTT. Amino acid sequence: CASSPVRDTGELFF.

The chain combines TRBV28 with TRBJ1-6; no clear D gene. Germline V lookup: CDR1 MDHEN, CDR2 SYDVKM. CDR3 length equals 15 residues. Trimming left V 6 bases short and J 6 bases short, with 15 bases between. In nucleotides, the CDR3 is TGTGCCAGCAGGATCGGGAGCCAACCTAATTCACCCCTCCACTTT. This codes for CASRIGSQPNSPLHF.

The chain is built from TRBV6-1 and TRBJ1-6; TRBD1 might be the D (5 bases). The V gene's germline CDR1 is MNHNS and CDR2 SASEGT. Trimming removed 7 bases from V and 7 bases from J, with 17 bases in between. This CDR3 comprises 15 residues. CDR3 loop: CASIKNGAMNSPLHF. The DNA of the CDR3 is TGTGCCAGCATTAAAAATGGGGCCATGAATTCACCCCTCCACTTT.

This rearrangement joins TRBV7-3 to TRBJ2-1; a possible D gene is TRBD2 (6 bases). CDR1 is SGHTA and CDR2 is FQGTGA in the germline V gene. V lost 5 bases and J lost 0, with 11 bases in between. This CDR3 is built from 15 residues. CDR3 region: CASSPVGGSYNEQFF. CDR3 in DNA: TGTGCCAGCAGCCCCGTCGGGGGCTCCTACAATGAGCAGTTCTTC.

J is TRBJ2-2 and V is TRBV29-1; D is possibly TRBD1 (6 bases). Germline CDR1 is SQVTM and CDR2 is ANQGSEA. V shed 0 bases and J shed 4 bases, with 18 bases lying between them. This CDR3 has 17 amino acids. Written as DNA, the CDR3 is TGCAGCGTTGAAGACCCCAACAGACAGGCCCCCACCGGGGAGCTGTTTTTT. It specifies CSVEDPNRQAPTGELFF.

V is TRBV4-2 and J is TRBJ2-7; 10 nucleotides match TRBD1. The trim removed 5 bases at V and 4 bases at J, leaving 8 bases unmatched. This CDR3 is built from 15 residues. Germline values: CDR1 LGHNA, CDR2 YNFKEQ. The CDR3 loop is CASSSWTGGTYEQYF. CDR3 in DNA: TGTGCCAGCAGCTCCTGGACAGGGGGGACTTACGAGCAGTACTTC.

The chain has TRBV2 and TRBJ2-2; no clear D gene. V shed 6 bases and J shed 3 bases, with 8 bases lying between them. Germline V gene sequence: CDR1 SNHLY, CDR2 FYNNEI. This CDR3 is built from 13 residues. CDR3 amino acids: CASRAVYTGELFF. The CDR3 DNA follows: TGTGCCAGCAGGGCGGTCTACACCGGGGAGCTGTTTTTT.